The 15 T cell receptor beta chains below all came from one sample that was sequenced in a study of metastatic and nonmetastatic thyroid tumors. Before thyroid surgery, none of the patients had received any treatment. TCRdb used MiXCR to call clones anew from the PCR reads. The sample includes about 40,000 clones, roughly 16% seen only once; the top ten take approximately 3.9%. Material: blood. These receptors all stem from a female donor with papillary thyroid cancer or a benign thyroid nodule (not recorded which). Some clones in this sample may be carry-over from other donors' samples.

In its sample, this clone was seen many times. J is TRBJ1-2 and V is TRBV9; D remains ambiguous. Between the trimmed V and J ends, which lost 0 bases and 0 bases, there was a span of 9 bases. CDR1 and CDR2 (germline): SGDLS, YYNGEE. The CDR3 totals 15 residues. The chain's CDR3 is CASSVGIGTNYGYTF. CDR3 nucleotides: TGTGCCAGCAGCGTAGGGATAGGGACTAACTATGGCTACACCTTC.

This clone was observed a handful of times. The V and J genes are TRBV15 and TRBJ2-5; TRBD2 matches at 8 bases. The trim removed 2 bases at V and 5 bases at J, leaving 1 base unmatched. The CDR3 is 13 residues long. Germline CDR1 and CDR2: LNHNV and YYDKDF (reference sequence). CDR3 in amino acids: CATSRIAGETQYF. The DNA of the CDR3 is TGTGCCACCAGCAGAATAGCGGGGGAGACCCAGTACTTC.

Many counts were recorded for this clone. J is TRBJ2-1 and V is TRBV7-3; possible D gene TRBD1, 6 bases. The CDR3 totals 13 residues. The germline gives CDR1 SGHTA, CDR2 FQGTGA. The ends were cut back, 5 bases at V and 9 bases at J, with 14 bases in the middle. Written as DNA, the CDR3 is TGTGCCAGCAGCCTCCGGACAGACGTTGAGCAGTTCTTC. Protein: CASSLRTDVEQFF.

This clone was detected ten times or more. The CDR3 carries no conserved terminal phenylalanine or tryptophan, so it likely arises from a read error. The chain carries TRBV11-1 and TRBJ1-2, with TRBD1 matching 10 bases. With 1 base clipped from V and 4 bases from J, the junction kept 6 bases outside the gene matches. Germline CDR1 is SGHAT and CDR2 is FQDESV (reference sequence). This CDR3 contains 16 residues. CDR3 nucleotide sequence: TGTGCCAGCAGCTTAGACCGGACAGGGGGAGTCTATGGCTACACCGTC. This gives the protein CASSLDRTGGVYGYTV.

Here the CDR3 reads CASSSRTGEGYTF. Here the CDR3 DNA reads TGTGCCAGCAGCTCCCGGACAGGGGAGGGCTACACCTTC. The chain recombines TRBV7-8 with TRBJ1-2, with TRBD1 identical over 9 bases. The CDR3 runs to 13 residues. Germline V lookup: CDR1 SGHVS, CDR2 FQNEAQ. With V trimmed by 4 bases and J by 8 bases, 5 bases remained unmatched.

Only one count was recorded for this clone. One end of the junction varies from germline; a read error may be responsible. CDR3 in amino acids: CASSLMGLAGPVETQYF. The CDR3 nucleotides are TGTGCTAGCAGCTTAATGGGACTAGCGGGACCTGTGGAGACCCAGTACTTC. V and J are TRBV7-7 and TRBJ2-5; 13 bases are a match to TRBD2. The CDR3 totals 17 residues. CDR1 is SSHAT and CDR2 is FNYEAQ in the germline V gene (reference sequence).

This clone was seen more than once but under ten times. The same CDR3 also results from other DNA sequences found in this sample. The rearrangement joins TRBV5-8 to TRBJ1-1; TRBD1 is a possible D gene (5 bases). Trimming cost V 0 bases and J 11 bases, with 11 bases left between them. Germline CDR1 and CDR2: SGHTS and YDEGEE. This CDR3 spans 12 amino acids. CDR3 sequence (DNA): TGTGCCAGCAGCTTGGTCTTGGGGCCCGCTTTCTTT. Amino acid sequence: CASSLVLGPAFF.

This clone was seen many times. The J gene is TRBJ2-1, the V gene TRBV6-1; TRBD2 matches 11 bases. CDR3 size: 17 residues. Germline V lookup: CDR1 MNHNS, CDR2 SASEGT. V shed 0 bases and J 7 bases; nucleotides not matched to a gene: 8. In DNA, the CDR3 is TGTGCCAGCAGTGAAGCACCCGGACTAGCGGGTAATAATGAGCAGTTCTTC. As protein: CASSEAPGLAGNNEQFF.

This clone was seen many times. The chain links TRBV4-1 to TRBJ1-1, with 7 positions matching TRBD1. This CDR3 has 17 amino acids. V gave up 0 bases and J gave up 4 bases; unmatched junction bases: 11. The germline CDR1 and CDR2 sequences are MGHRA and YSYEKL. CDR3 residues: CASSQDPNRGGGTEAFF. The CDR3 DNA is TGCGCCAGCAGCCAAGATCCAAACAGGGGAGGGGGCACTGAAGCTTTCTTT.

Ten or more counts support this clone. This rearrangement joins TRBV20-1 to TRBJ2-7, with D perhaps assigned TRBD1 or TRBD2 (5 bases each). This CDR3 is built from 14 residues. V shed 6 bases and J shed 5 bases, with 20 bases lying between them. Germline V gives CDR1 DFQATT, CDR2 SNEGSKA (reference sequence). CDR3 region: CSAKYPGPPHEQYF. CDR3 DNA sequence: TGCAGTGCCAAGTACCCGGGACCCCCTCACGAGCAGTACTTC.

The table lists this clone with many counts. The junction differs from germline at one of its ends, possibly a read error. This rearrangement joins TRBV20-1 to TRBJ2-1, with 11 bases that match TRBD2. Germline V gene sequence: CDR1 DFQATT, CDR2 SNEGSKA (reference sequence). This CDR3 spans 14 amino acids. DNA for the CDR3: TGCAGTGCCACCGGACTAGCGGGCTACACTGAGCAGTTCTTC. Its translation: CSATGLAGYTEQFF.

This clone came up many times. The CDR3 is CASSSGQGAIQYF. The DNA for the CDR3 is TGTGCCAGCAGCTCTGGACAGGGGGCTATTCAGTACTTC. The gene calls are TRBV7-2 and TRBJ2-4, with 11 bases lining up with TRBD1. With V trimmed by 4 bases and J by 10 bases, 3 bases remained unmatched. CDR1 is SGHTA, CDR2 FQGNSA, per germline. This CDR3 region has 13 residues.

V usage is TRBV4-1 and J usage is TRBJ2-7; 9 bases line up with TRBD1. Unmatched junction bases numbered 7, after V lost 2 bases and J lost 5 bases. The CDR3 spans 15 residues. Germline V CDR1 and CDR2: MGHRA, YSYEKL. CDR3 sequence reads: CASSQLGDRANEQYF. The CDR3 DNA reads TGCGCCAGCAGCCAATTAGGGGACAGGGCGAACGAGCAGTACTTC.

At least ten counts were recorded for this clone. The chain recombines TRBV7-6 with TRBJ1-1; D gene unclear. CDR1 is SGHVS and CDR2 is FNYEAQ in the germline V gene. V was trimmed by 0 bases and J by 0 bases, leaving 8 bases between them. The CDR3 runs to 15 residues. For the CDR3, the DNA is TGTGCCAGCAGCTTAGCGCACAGCATGAACACTGAAGCTTTCTTT. Translating gives CASSLAHSMNTEAFF. The whole variable domain, filled in from reference TRBV7-6 and TRBJ1-1, reads GAGVSQSPRYKVTKRGQDVALRCDPISGHVSLYWYRQALGQGPEFLTYFNYEAQQDKSGLPNDRFSAERPEGSISTLTIQRTEQRDSAMYRCASSLAHSMNTEAFFGQGTRLTVV.

Many counts were recorded for this clone. The chain has TRBV14 and TRBJ2-7; 9 bases agree with TRBD1. J lost 7 bases, V lost 4 bases, and 11 bases had no gene match. Germline CDR1 and CDR2: SGHDN and FVKESK. The CDR3 has 15 amino acids. DNA for the CDR3: TGTGCCAGCAGCCCGGGACAGGGATTTTCTTTGGAGCAGTACTTC. It encodes CASSPGQGFSLEQYF. Together with reference TRBV14 and TRBJ2-7, the CDR3 gives the full variable domain: EAGVTQFPSHSVIEKGQTVTLRCDPISGHDNLYWYRRVMGKEIKFLLHFVKESKQDESGMPNNRFLAERTGGTYSTLKVQPAELEDSGVYFCASSPGQGFSLEQYFGPGTRLTVT.